This entry features one T cell receptor beta chain sequence. Its antigen is undetermined. Distinct nucleotide sequences in the sample also encode this CDR3. This sample was included in a study of shared clonotypes between healthy human individuals. Study outcomes and limitations: In general, naive subsets displayed greater estimated richness than memory subsets did.

Genomic DNA of each subset was evenly split across several immunoSEQ plates. Libraries were prepared by immunoSEQ multiplex PCR; TCRdb keeps only in-frame clonotypes and omits some of them. The sample yields under 1 million clones, 90% to 97% seen once. Losses at the gene ends were 4 bases for V and 2 bases for J; bases not matched to a gene: 7. In germline, CDR1 is SEHNR, CDR2 FQNEAQ (reference sequence). The CDR3 loop spans 15 amino acids. Naive-designated CD8 cells lacked CD45RO, were positively enriched for CCR7, and omitted terminally differentiated effector memory CD45RA+ cells. Only Caucasian adults living in Nashville, Tennessee served as donors.

J is TRBJ2-7 and V is TRBV7-9; 8 bases fit TRBD2. This sequence originates from a man aged 25-45 years in good health. Sequences were obtained from naive CD8+ T cells sorted from blood. The CDR3 spells CASSSPGLAPYEQYF. CDR3 sequence (DNA): TGTGCCAGCAGCTCCCCCGGACTAGCCCCCTACGAGCAGTACTTC.